This T cell receptor (beta chain) was sequenced for a study of CD8+CD57+ T cells in acquired aplastic anemia. Selection for sequencing was limited to patients who had shown CD8+CD57+ cell expansion by flow cytometry. V dropped 4 bases and J dropped 4 bases, with 14 bases sitting between them. Looked up from germline, CDR1 is SGHKS and CDR2 is YYEKEE (reference sequence). The CDR3 loop spans 15 amino acids. Both TCR beta VDJ combination and CDR3 sequence profiling were carried out. Genomic DNA was the template for this profiling. TCRdb ran MiXCR on the reads and lists one entry per CDR3 protein. The table lists over 250,000 distinct CDR3 sequences, approximately 57% of them singletons. This clonotype was seen many times.

The chain links TRBV5-5 to TRBJ2-2; tentatively, D is TRBD2 (6 bases). This receptor was obtained from a human donor with aplastic anemia. The sample consisted of sorted CD4+, CD8+, or CD8+CD57+ T cells (not recorded which) from PBMCs. The CDR3 bases are TGTGCCAGCAGCCTGGGCGCCGGGAGCACCGGGGAGCTGTTTTTT. This translates into CASSLGAGSTGELFF.